This TCR beta chain was sequenced for a study of blood T cell repertoires in COVID-19. Background on the study: COVID-19 samples from acute and convalescent phases originated in the United States, Italy and Spain.

Per the original methods: Estimation of nucleated cell counts relied on the amplification of reference gene primers. Method: immunoSEQ multiplex PCR; TCRdb's copy keeps in-frame clones and lacks some. D and trimming were read from the DNA, whereas the V and J calls and clone size are those reported in that table. Among about 64,000 clones listed, nearly 90% were seen once. Germline CDR1 is SGDLS and CDR2 is YYNGEE. Deletions cut 3 bases from V and 5 bases from J, with 18 bases between. The CDR3 sequence is 15 residues long. The receptor comes from a man in his 70s with acute or convalescent COVID-19. The chain combines TRBV9 with TRBJ2-7; D is perhaps TRBD2 (7 bases). Sequences were obtained from peripheral blood. The CDR3 loop is CASSGMPPGGHEQYF. The CDR3, as DNA: TGTGCCAGCAGCGGGATGCCGCCGGGGGGCCACGAGCAGTACTTC. Looking up the rest from reference TRBV9 and TRBJ2-7 gives the full variable domain: DSGVTQTPKHLITATGQRVTLRCSPRSGDLSVYWYQQSLDQGLQFLIQYYNGEERAKGNILERFSAQQFPDLHSELNLSSLELGDSALYFCASSGMPPGGHEQYFGPGTRLTVT.